These T cell receptor beta chains were read from a single sample in a study of shared clonotypes between healthy human individuals. Assay used: immunoSEQ multiplex PCR; TCRdb lists only in-frame clones, some missing. This table has 170,000 or so clones, roughly 70% appearing once. Sequenced material: memory CD4+ T cells sorted from blood. The receptors were gathered from a man aged 30-40 years in good health. Both conserved end residues are part of each CDR3. Fields, in order: CDR3 protein, CDR3 DNA, clone size, J gene, D gene, V gene. D genes are given only for firm matches. Clone size is shown for a subset of rows, as once, few, many or a class of expanded clone.

CATSLRTGTDTQYF | TGTGCCACCAGCCTACGGACAGGCACAGATACGCAGTATTTT | NA | TRBJ2-3 | NA | TRBV15
CASSPYPRGRLGEKLFF | TGCGCCAGCAGCCCCTACCCTAGGGGGCGCCTGGGTGAAAAACTGTTTTTT | NA | TRBJ1-4 | TRBD1 | TRBV5-1
CASSLAGGSGNTIYF | TGTGCCAGCAGTTTAGCGGGGGGCTCTGGAAACACCATATATTTT | NA | TRBJ1-3 | NA | TRBV28
CASSLVLSGQGVREQYF | TGTGCCAGCAGCTTAGTTCTATCGGGTCAGGGGGTGAGGGAGCAGTACTTC | NA | TRBJ2-7 | TRBD1 | TRBV7-9
CASSLGGAGKYREQFF | TGTGCCAGCAGCTTGGGGGGAGCGGGGAAGTATCGTGAGCAGTTCTTC | NA | TRBJ2-1 | TRBD2 | TRBV5-8
CASSLWGNQETQYF | TGTGCCAGCAGTTTATGGGGGAACCAAGAGACCCAGTACTTC | few | TRBJ2-5 | NA | TRBV28
CASSPNTGGGEAFF | TGTGCCAGCTCACCAAATACAGGGGGAGGCGAAGCTTTCTTT | few | TRBJ1-1 | TRBD1 | TRBV18
CASRGGRFTEAFF | TGTGCCAGCAGAGGGGGGCGCTTCACTGAAGCTTTCTTT | few | TRBJ1-1 | NA | TRBV27
CASSPSSQETQYF | TGCGCCAGCAGCCCTAGCTCACAAGAGACCCAGTACTTC | few | TRBJ2-5 | NA | TRBV4-3
CASSQSTSGKNEQFF | TGTGCCAGCAGCCAATCGACTAGCGGGAAAAATGAGCAGTTCTTC | NA | TRBJ2-1 | TRBD2 | TRBV6-5
CSVGQWGQPQHF | TGCAGCGTGGGACAGTGGGGTCAGCCCCAGCATTTT | NA | TRBJ1-5 | TRBD1 | TRBV29-1
CASSRMGYGDGYTF | TGTGCCAGCAGCCGGATGGGGTACGGTGACGGCTACACCTTC | NA | TRBJ1-2 | NA | TRBV7-2
CASSPLANSYNEQFF | TGTGCCAGCAGCCCCCTAGCCAATTCCTACAATGAGCAGTTCTTC | NA | TRBJ2-1 | NA | TRBV2
CASSFGTGFTNEKLFF | TGTGCCAGCAGCTTCGGCACAGGGTTCACTAATGAAAAACTGTTTTTT | NA | TRBJ1-4 | NA | TRBV5-6
CASSLFVGLNTEAFF | TGTGCCAGCAGCTTGTTCGTGGGCTTGAACACTGAAGCTTTCTTT | NA | TRBJ1-1 | NA | TRBV5-5
CASSTGLAGGKSSYEQYF | TGTGCCAGCAGCACAGGACTAGCGGGAGGGAAGAGCTCCTACGAGCAGTACTTC | NA | TRBJ2-7 | TRBD2 | TRBV11-2
CASSLKQGGEQYF | TGTGCCAGCAGCTTGAAACAGGGTGGTGAGCAGTACTTC | NA | TRBJ2-7 | NA | TRBV7-2
CASSPPERRSYGYTF | TGTGCCAGCTCACCACCGGAAAGAAGGAGCTATGGCTACACCTTC | NA | TRBJ1-2 | NA | TRBV18
CASRFQGQGQETQYF | TGCGCCAGCAGGTTCCAGGGACAGGGACAAGAGACCCAGTACTTC | NA | TRBJ2-5 | TRBD1 | TRBV5-1
CASSSGLNTEAFF | TGTGCCAGTAGTTCCGGATTGAACACTGAAGCTTTCTTT | many | TRBJ1-1 | NA | TRBV19
CASSILAGAATDTQYF | TGTGCCAGTAGTATTTTAGCGGGAGCGGCTACAGATACGCAGTATTTT | NA | TRBJ2-3 | TRBD2 | TRBV19
CASSDSTGGADTQYF | TGTGCCAGCAGTGACTCGACAGGGGGCGCAGATACGCAGTATTTT | NA | TRBJ2-3 | TRBD1 | TRBV6-4
CASSPSYTYNEQFF | TGTGCCAGCTCACCTAGCTATACCTACAATGAGCAGTTCTTC | NA | TRBJ2-1 | NA | TRBV18
CSVETGLGSTEAFF | TGCAGCGTTGAAACGGGTTTGGGTTCCACTGAAGCTTTCTTT | NA | TRBJ1-1 | NA | TRBV29-1
CASSLTPNSYNEQFF | TGTGCCAGCAGCTTAACACCAAACTCCTACAATGAGCAGTTCTTC | NA | TRBJ2-1 | NA | TRBV7-2
CASSPPSNEQYF | TGTGCCAGCTCACCACCTAGCAACGAGCAGTACTTC | few | TRBJ2-7 | NA | TRBV18
CASSLGAASYGYTF | TGCGCCAGCAGCTTGGGGGCGGCAAGCTATGGCTACACCTTC | NA | TRBJ1-2 | NA | TRBV5-1
CASSFTGPPLGNIQYF | TGTGCCAGCAGCTTCACGGGACCCCCTCTTGGGAACATTCAGTACTTC | few | TRBJ2-4 | NA | TRBV11-2
CASSPTLRETQYF | TGTGCCAGCAGCCCAACCCTTAGGGAGACCCAGTACTTC | once | TRBJ2-5 | NA | TRBV11-2
CASSPRGTADSNQPQHF | TGTGCCAGCTCACCACGGGGGACAGCCGATAGCAATCAGCCCCAGCATTTT | NA | TRBJ1-5 | TRBD1 | TRBV18
CASSKVGTGTGNTIYF | TGCGCCAGCAGCAAAGTGGGAACAGGGACTGGAAACACCATATATTTT | NA | TRBJ1-3 | NA | TRBV5-1
CASRPLQPNTEAFF | TGTGCCAGCAGGCCCCTACAGCCAAACACTGAAGCTTTCTTT | once | TRBJ1-1 | NA | TRBV2
CASGATGGYGTEAFF | TGTGCCAGCGGAGCGACAGGGGGCTATGGGACTGAAGCTTTCTTT | NA | TRBJ1-1 | TRBD1 | TRBV6-5
CASLGLAGDSIYEQYF | TGTGCCAGCTTAGGACTAGCGGGAGATAGTATCTACGAGCAGTACTTC | NA | TRBJ2-7 | TRBD2 | TRBV28
CASSLRPLPGGGPQHEQFF | TGTGCCAGCAGCTTACGGCCCCTTCCGGGAGGGGGGCCCCAGCATGAGCAGTTCTTC | NA | TRBJ2-1 | TRBD2 | TRBV11-2
CASSLLSSEAFF | TGTGCCAGCAGCTTATTGTCATCCGAAGCTTTCTTT | NA | TRBJ1-1 | NA | TRBV7-9
CASSLEGTRNEQFF | TGTGCCAGCAGCTTAGAAGGGACAAGAAATGAGCAGTTCTTC | NA | TRBJ2-1 | NA | TRBV11-2
CASRGGGAGGGDTQYF | TGTGCCAGCAGAGGGGGGGGAGCGGGAGGAGGAGATACGCAGTATTTT | NA | TRBJ2-3 | TRBD2 | TRBV2
CASSVGGEVTEAFF | TGTGCCAGCAGTGTGGGGGGAGAGGTTACTGAAGCTTTCTTT | many | TRBJ1-1 | NA | TRBV2
CASSLTSGSPYNEQFF | TGTGCCAGCAGCTTAACTAGCGGGAGCCCCTACAATGAGCAGTTCTTC | NA | TRBJ2-1 | TRBD2 | TRBV7-9
CATRGGVYGYTF | TGTGCCACCCGGGGGGGGGTCTATGGCTACACCTTC | NA | TRBJ1-2 | NA | TRBV28
CSVRGHGDQPQHF | TGCAGCGTTCGCGGCCACGGCGATCAGCCCCAGCATTTT | NA | TRBJ1-5 | NA | TRBV29-1
CASGGLAGTETQYF | TGTGCCAGCGGCGGACTAGCGGGTACGGAGACCCAGTACTTC | NA | TRBJ2-5 | TRBD2 | TRBV27
CASSLDRTYNEQFF | TGCGCCAGCAGCTTGGACAGGACCTACAATGAGCAGTTCTTC | NA | TRBJ2-1 | NA | TRBV5-1
CASSLSGRGTEAFF | TGCGCCAGCAGCTTATCAGGGAGGGGGACTGAAGCTTTCTTT | NA | TRBJ1-1 | NA | TRBV5-1
CASSFTKWEKLFF | TGTGCCAGCAGCTTTACCAAGTGGGAAAAACTGTTTTTT | NA | TRBJ1-4 | NA | TRBV7-6
CASSSTGQGYSNEKLFF | TGTGCCAGCAGCTCGACGGGACAGGGCTACTCTAATGAAAAACTGTTTTTT | NA | TRBJ1-4 | TRBD1 | TRBV5-6
CASSLLEGETQYF | TGCGCCAGCAGCTTGTTGGAAGGGGAGACCCAGTACTTC | NA | TRBJ2-5 | NA | TRBV5-1
CASSESGTAGDEQFF | TGTGCCAGCAGTGAATCCGGGACCGCAGGGGATGAGCAGTTCTTC | few | TRBJ2-1 | NA | TRBV25-1
CASSLRAPPLGEQYF | TGTGCCAGCTCATTGAGGGCTCCCCCGCTAGGCGAGCAGTACTTC | once | TRBJ2-7 | NA | TRBV18
CASSQVDIISYNEQFF | TGCGCCAGCAGCCAAGTGGATATTATTTCCTACAATGAGCAGTTCTTC | NA | TRBJ2-1 | NA | TRBV4-1
CASRLAGETQYF | TGTGCCAGTAGACTAGCGGGAGAGACCCAGTACTTC | medium-sized | TRBJ2-5 | TRBD2 | TRBV19
CASAAADTQYF | TGTGCCAGCGCAGCGGCAGATACGCAGTATTTT | NA | TRBJ2-3 | NA | TRBV25-1
CASSFNPDRGSEQYF | TGTGCCAGCAGCTTTAATCCGGACAGGGGGTCCGAGCAGTACTTC | once | TRBJ2-7 | TRBD1 | TRBV11-2
CAISDLTSPSNQETQYF | TGTGCCATCAGTGACCTTACCTCTCCTAGTAACCAAGAGACCCAGTACTTC | NA | TRBJ2-5 | NA | TRBV10-3
CASRQGGNTIYF | TGTGCCAGCAGACAGGGCGGAAACACCATATATTTT | NA | TRBJ1-3 | NA | TRBV2
CASSRPGQGNYGYTF | TGTGCCAGCAGCCGCCCGGGACAGGGGAACTATGGCTACACCTTC | NA | TRBJ1-2 | TRBD1 | TRBV6-6
CASRKCRKTYGYTF | TGTGCCAGCAGGAAATGTAGAAAGACCTATGGCTACACCTTC | few | TRBJ1-2 | NA | TRBV6-5
CASRRTGSSYEQYF | TGTGCCAGCAGAAGGACAGGGAGCTCCTACGAGCAGTACTTC | NA | TRBJ2-7 | TRBD1 | TRBV28
CASRRLERSYNEQFF | TGTGCCAGCAGACGTCTAGAAAGGTCCTACAATGAGCAGTTCTTC | few | TRBJ2-1 | NA | TRBV6-5